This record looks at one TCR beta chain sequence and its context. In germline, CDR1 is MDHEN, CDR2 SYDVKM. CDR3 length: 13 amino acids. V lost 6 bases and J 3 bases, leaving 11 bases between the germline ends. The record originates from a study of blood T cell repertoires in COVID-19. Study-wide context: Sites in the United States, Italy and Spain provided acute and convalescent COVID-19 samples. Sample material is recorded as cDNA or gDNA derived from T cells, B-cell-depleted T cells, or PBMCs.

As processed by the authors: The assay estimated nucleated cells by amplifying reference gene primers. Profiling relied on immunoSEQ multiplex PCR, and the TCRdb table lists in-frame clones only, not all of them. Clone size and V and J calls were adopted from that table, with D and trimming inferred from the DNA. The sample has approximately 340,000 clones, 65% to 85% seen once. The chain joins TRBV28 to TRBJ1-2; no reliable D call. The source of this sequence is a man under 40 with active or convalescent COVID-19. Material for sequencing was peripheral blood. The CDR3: CASRTSGYYGYTF. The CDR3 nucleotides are TGTGCCAGCAGGACCTCGGGGTACTATGGCTACACCTTC.